This TCR beta chain was documented in a study of read filtering for tumor transcriptome and immune sequencing. The wider study: Patients were 17 male and some 15 female, mean age 65.9 years, range about 45 to 85. Study-wide findings and caveats: This fraction held mixed bone marrow immune cells after CD138-negative sorting. Compared with RNA-seq, IR-seq gave much higher clonotype depth and reliability. About 81.9% of IR-seq clonotypes had one read, totaling about 4% of reads; RNA-seq: around 70% and 40%.

This CDR3 has 17 amino acids. Germline loops: CDR1 MGHRA, CDR2 YSYEKL. From 300 to 400 ng of RNA, a library with molecular barcoded alpha/delta and beta/gamma adaptors was made. A single record per CDR3 protein comes from TCRdb applying MiXCR to the reads. The data contain about 62,000 distinct CDR3 sequences, roughly 19% of them singletons. On this clonotype: As yet, its antigen is unknown. An end of the junction differs from the germline gene, which may be a read error.

The sequenced material came from a population of CD138-negative cells sorted from bone marrow. The TCR sequence derives from a donor at least 40 years old with multiple myeloma. The V and J genes are TRBV4-1 and TRBJ2-5, with D perhaps matching TRBD2 (6 bases). For the CDR3, the DNA is TGCGCCAGCAGCCAAGATCTTAGGGACTTGGAAGGGGAGATCCAGTACTTC. Protein sequence: CASSQDLRDLEGEIQYF.